Presented here are 7 T cell receptor beta chains from one specimen sequenced in a study of chemoradiotherapy in HPV16-positive cancers. The data were produced by immunoSEQ multiplex PCR, yet TCRdb's version contains in-frame clones alone and is incomplete. The sample holds 3,000 to 4,500 clones, around 94% seen once. The sample was collected from a patient who underwent chemoradiotherapy. All receptors come from a human donor with HPV-associated anogenital cancer.

The chain joins TRBV12-5 to TRBJ2-3, with 9 bases aligning to TRBD1. The V segment lost 7 bases and the J segment 6 bases; nucleotides outside the gene matches: 8. The CDR3 loop spans 14 amino acids. Germline V CDR1 and CDR2: LGHNT, FRNRAP. CDR3 sequence reads: CASARDRVTDTQYF. The CDR3 DNA sequence: TGTGCTAGTGCCCGGGACAGGGTGACCGATACGCAGTATTTT. Full variable domain (missing parts from reference TRBV12-5 and TRBJ2-3): DARVTQTPRHKVTEMGQEVTMRCQPILGHNTVFWYRQTMMQGLELLAYFRNRAPLDDSGMPKDRFSAEMPDATLATLKIQPSEPRDSAVYFCASARDRVTDTQYFGPGTRLTVL.

The chain combines TRBV5-1 with TRBJ1-4; perhaps TRBD1 as D (5 bases). V shed 3 bases and J shed 8 bases, with 11 bases lying between them. The CDR3 covers 13 residues. Per germline, CDR1 SGHRS and CDR2 YFSETQ. This CDR3 is CASSYGHQEKLFF. Here the CDR3 DNA reads TGCGCCAGCAGCTACGGACATCAAGAAAAACTGTTTTTT.

Note on this clone: Other DNA variants within this sample encode the same CDR3. The chain couples TRBV5-4 to TRBJ1-2; TRBD1 is a possible D gene (6 bases). The germline gives CDR1 SGHNT, CDR2 YYREEE (reference sequence). The CDR3 runs 14 residues. Trimming cost V 4 bases and J 7 bases, with 17 bases left between them. The CDR3 region has the DNA TGTGCCAGCAGCCCTCGGACAGAGAGTGGTGGCTACACCTTC. This gives the protein CASSPRTESGGYTF.

This chain connects TRBV5-3 to TRBJ2-7; 7 bases are a match to TRBD2. TRBV5-3 falls under the ORF class, with uncertain function. The CDR3 consists of 15 residues. Trimming cost V 0 bases and J 4 bases; bases outside gene matches: 7. CDR3 sequence: CARSLAFIGGYEQYF. As DNA, the CDR3 is TGTGCCAGAAGCTTGGCCTTTATCGGGGGGTACGAGCAGTACTTC.

This chain joins TRBV7-8 and TRBJ2-7; TRBD2 aligns across 9 bases. Trimming removed 4 bases from V and 6 bases from J; junction bases left unmatched: 10. Germline assignment: CDR1 SGHVS and CDR2 FQNEAQ. The CDR3 has 15 amino acids. This chain's CDR3 is CASSSQSGRFVEQYF. In DNA form, the CDR3 reads TGTGCCAGCAGCTCCCAGAGCGGGAGGTTTGTCGAGCAGTACTTC.

The chain carries TRBV7-2 and TRBJ1-6; 7 bases are shared with TRBD1. Trimming at V came to 5 bases and at J to 7 bases, leaving 5 bases not matched to a gene. The CDR3 covers 14 residues. Looked up from germline, CDR1 is SGHTA and CDR2 is FQGNSA. CDR3 bases: TGTGCCAGCAGCGGCGGACAGGTCAATTCACCCCTCCACTTT. It translates to CASSGGQVNSPLHF.

The chain is built from TRBV5-1 and TRBJ2-3, with D perhaps being TRBD1 or TRBD2 (5 bases each). Germline V gene lookup returns CDR1 SGHRS and CDR2 YFSETQ. The CDR3 length is 14 residues. The V gene lost 4 bases and the J gene lost 5 bases, with 14 bases spanning the gap. CDR3 nucleotide sequence: TGCGCCAGCAGCGTTGGGGCCCGGGAAGATACGCAGTATTTT. Amino acid sequence: CASSVGAREDTQYF.